This T cell receptor (beta chain) was found in a study of blood T cell repertoires in COVID-19. Across the study: PBMCs, B-cell-depleted T cells, or T cells provided the cDNA or gDNA that made up the material.

Sequenced by immunoSEQ multiplex PCR; TCRdb stores in-frame clones only, minus some. The sample lists about 200,000 clones; more than 75% were seen once. Germline-derived CDR1 and CDR2 are LNHNV and YYDKDF (reference sequence). V was clipped by 0 bases and J by 4 bases; unmatched bases: 2. The CDR3 extends over 15 amino acids. Self-reported history from a screening survey and questionnaire set each donor's cohort. This chain connects TRBV15 to TRBJ2-7; 11 bases map to TRBD2. Sequencing input: PBMCs or T cells enriched from blood (not recorded which). The TCR sequence derives from a man aged 40-55 years with acute COVID-19. This chain's CDR3 is CATSRDGLAGYEQYF. The CDR3 DNA sequence: TGTGCCACCAGCAGAGATGGACTAGCGGGTTACGAGCAGTACTTC.